This paragraph reports one TCR beta chain. Its target antigen remains unknown. No base quality values were provided; no much bigger clone lies one nucleotide off. This sample was taken from a study of cytomegalovirus exposure and HLA in healthy donors (dated by TCRdb to about 2017). Regarding the research as a whole: An earlier analysis of roughly 630 of the donors reported about 290 Gb of sequence data and 117 million unique TCR beta sequences from some 180 million T cells. Every discovery cohort repertoire had been produced on one sequencing platform. To study patterns of TCR occurrence, a later analysis re-analyzed previously published TCR beta repertoires from 666 donors and added high-resolution HLA genotyping. In a later genetic analysis, genome-wide SNP genotypes for about 60% of the 666 donors were used, and that subset was treated as a discovery cohort. Typing coverage varied by locus: roughly 620-640 donors for A, B, C, DRB1 and DQB1; under 550 for DQA1; 606 for DPA1; approximately 450 for DPB1. Class I and class II HLA loci were covered by the typing at four-digit resolution. Four or five DR-DQ haplotypes were handled as single units for association and clustering because linkage in the cohort was strong. Donor age, sex, ethnicity and CMV serostatus were compiled together with the repertoire data. Approximately 300 gigabases of sequencing data and 91 million or so unique TCR sequences made up an early release that covered fewer than 650 HLA-typed donors. To predict cytomegalovirus infection status, the study brought together high-throughput TCR immunosequencing, statistical association of individual TCRs with disease status, and machine learning. Besides the first cohort of roughly 660 subjects, a separate validation cohort made up of 95 to 150 different subjects was used. Rather than drawing on any new phenotypic data, the later analysis identified candidate immune exposures from TCR beta sequences and the way those sequences occurred across donors. The genetic ancestry cluster associated with self-reported Caucasian donors included 80% to 90% of the roughly 390 genotyped donors. In an earlier analysis of 500 to 650 of the donors, high-throughput TCR beta sequencing was used to judge whether each TCR beta V gene segment behaved as functional or pseudogenic. The study was designed to test whether signatures of past pathogen exposure could be identified by cataloging public T cell receptors. Among 300 to 450 genotyped donors of the cohort, an average of roughly 240,000 unique TCR beta nucleotide sequences were sequenced per donor, roughly a sixth of them non-productive. The study profiled the T cell repertoires of under 850 subjects by immunosequencing and related them to cytomegalovirus serostatus.

What the authors observed across the whole study: Some IMGT-functional V segments, including TRBV6-2 and TRBV6-3, could not be told apart with the 87-base-pair reads, so those segments were excluded. It was suggested by the authors that the approach could potentially be generalized to other disease states and immunological phenotypes. A later analysis found that HLA-associated TCR beta chains were more clonally expanded and had lower generation probabilities than equally common non-associated chains. Specific HLA alleles were associated with more than 15,000 TCR beta sequences at a false discovery rate of 0.05 in a later analysis. A later analysis reported that several top co-occurrence clusters appeared linked to parvovirus B19, influenza, CMV and Epstein-Barr virus. Across donors, most TCR sequences were observed very rarely, whereas some public TCRs were present in many individuals. The classifier was reported to diagnose cytomegalovirus status with high specificity and sensitivity in both the original and validation cohorts. Presence/absence analyses assumed roughly uniform sequencing depth across donors, an assumption that may not hold. Linkage disequilibrium might explain the correlated functional status among segregating V segments, but an unknown experimental factor could not be excluded. The study gave a list of about 150 TCR beta chains associated with cytomegalovirus. A later genetic analysis reported fewer N-insertions in productive TCRs among donors in an Asian-associated ancestry cluster than the 666-donor mean. The sequencing pipeline was judged likely to have produced a cluster of highly shared sequence variants as a technical artifact. In vitro tests confirmed that a few of the cytomegalovirus-associated TCR beta chains recognize cytomegalovirus antigens. In this cohort, only TCR beta chains were sequenced, and detectable features were limited by the absence of alpha or paired-chain data. Approximately 18 rarely observed V segments, including chromosome 9 orphons, were excluded from the earlier analysis of a few hundred of the donors because counts were too low. Because HLA typing was missing for some donors at each locus, association tests included only the typed subset. According to a later analysis, most CMV-associated TCR beta chains appeared to be HLA-restricted, and the HLA associations seemed to be driven largely by CMV exposure. When HLA alleles, especially DR and DQ, strongly co-occurred, attributing TCR associations to individual alleles was difficult. In an earlier analysis of about 600 of the donors, most TCR beta V segments appeared in productive rearrangements about 87% or about 30% of the time, broadly matching IMGT annotations. A further reported finding was that TCR beta sequences accurately predicted the HLA-A and HLA-B alleles for most subjects in the first cohort. A later analysis found that TCR association rates varied across HLA loci, with DRB1 alleles showing the most associated TCRs and HLA-C alleles the fewest. The only immune exposure information available for the cohort was CMV serostatus. A later genetic analysis associated a missense DCLRE1C variant with V-gene and J-gene trimming of TCR beta chains, and an independent cohort replicated the association.

The cohort consisted of more than 650 healthy bone marrow donors. Cohort members were all nominally healthy when sampled, although unrecorded immune exposures were likely present. The donor tested CMV seronegative and was one of the 352 seronegative cohort members. Every donor gave a peripheral blood sample, and the peripheral blood mononuclear cells from that sample were used for TCR beta sequencing. The Qiagen DNeasy Blood Extraction Kit was used to extract genomic DNA from the blood cell samples. According to the germline V gene, CDR1 reads SGDLS and CDR2 reads YYNGEE. The CDR3 sequence holds 14 residues, the cysteine and phenylalanine included. Of the read, only the CDR3 DNA is kept; its 42 bases are in frame from base 1. V is cut by 2 bases and J by 0 bases, and the space between the germline ends is 7 bases. Library preparation was by the immunoSEQ multiplex PCR assay. The multiplex PCR relied on a mix of 60 forward primers for TCR Vbeta segments and 13 reverse primers for TCR Jbeta segments. The CDR3 region of rearranged TCR beta genes was amplified from genomic DNA with a multiplex PCR assay. Amplified TCR beta libraries were sequenced as 87-base-pair reads on the Illumina HiSeq System. In the paper's pipeline: A later analysis tallied 80 million to 95 million unique TCR beta chains across the 660 or so repertoires, and approximately 12 million of those chains were shared by two or more donors. Raw reads were error-corrected and collapsed into unique sequences with a nearest-neighbor algorithm that merged closely related sequences to remove PCR and sequencing errors. Alignment of CDR3 sequences to IMGT reference sequences was used to assign V, D and J gene segments. For a sequence to be retained, a match of at least six nucleotides to both a V gene segment and a J gene segment was required. A rearrangement counted as productive if the CDR3 had no stop codons and remained in frame with V and J, and every other rearrangement counted as non-productive. Following IMGT convention, CDR3 was defined as the stretch from the second conserved V-encoded cysteine up to the conserved J-encoded phenylalanine. In an earlier analysis of around 540 of the donors, sequences lacking an unambiguous match to a single V gene segment were excluded. In an earlier analysis of approximately 550 of the donors, V segments were called functional above 56.7% productive rearrangements and were called segregating when the between-donor standard deviation exceeded 5%. A statistical classification framework was built for diagnosing cytomegalovirus status from the catalog of TCR beta chain sequences. A later analysis assigned V and J genes by comparing TCR nucleotide sequences with IMGT/GENE-DB human TR gene sequences. The TCRdist pipeline was used in a later analysis to assign CDR3 sequences and most-parsimonious VDJ recombination scenarios. In a later analysis, each TCR beta chain was defined by its CDR3 amino acid sequence together with its V-gene family, and reads without a unique V-gene family were excluded. In a later analysis, around 650 highly shared, low-generation-probability nucleotide sequences were removed to address suspected cross-contamination and a sequencing artifact. For each public chain, a later analysis derived a clonal expansion index from normalized ranks of inferred template counts within each repertoire. A later analysis computed generation probabilities with a VDJ recombination model fitted to out-of-frame rearrangements, and checked the results against IGoR. In a later analysis, hypergeometric tests were used to score TCR-TCR, TCR-HLA and TCR-CMV co-occurrence, with a repertoire-size bias correction applied to TCR pairs. A later analysis estimated false discovery rates by permuting HLA or CMV assignments 20 times. A later analysis grouped co-occurring TCRs with DBSCAN, adding TCRdist sequence similarity when clustering within HLA-allele-positive subsets. Repertoires with fewer than 30,000 or more than 120,000 public chains, plus five repertoires with anomalous nucleotide sharing, were excluded from co-occurrence clustering. Here the immuneACCESS table is served through TCRdb, limited to in-frame sequences with V and J called. Missing clones are a known gap in these copies; in checked studies unresolved V genes cover under half, and the rest lacks a known reason. V and J calls and clone size are those listed in that table; D and trimming were worked out from the DNA. The sample yields more than 100,000 clones; roughly 60% were counted once. Jointly, the top ten make up roughly 2.5% of the sample.

Sequencing input: PBMCs. This TCR derives from a woman between 35 and 50 years old in good health and CMV-seronegative. The V gene is TRBV9 and the J gene is TRBJ2-3, with the D gene uncertain. The DNA is as follows: TGTGCCAGCAGCGTCGTGACTAGCACAGATACGCAGTATTTT. Its translation is CASSVVTSTDTQYF.